Detailed here is one TCR beta chain. HTBI primers from iRepertoire and Arm-PCR of CDR3 regions yielded the TCR beta libraries. TCRdb redid the calling of the multiplex PCR reads with MiXCR, one entry per CDR3 protein. Of around 400,000 distinct CDR3 sequences in the sample, around a fifth were seen once. The time point was: persistent/refractory GD, antithyroid drugs over 5 years with positive TRAb. Making the TCR library involved RNA that had been extracted from PBMCs. Germline V lookup: CDR1 LNHDA, CDR2 SQIVND (reference sequence). The ends were cut back, 5 bases at V and 7 bases at J, with 14 bases in the middle. The length of the CDR3 is 13 residues. These data are taken from a study of regulatory T cells in long-lasting Graves disease.

The J gene is TRBJ1-1, the V gene TRBV19; D perhaps matches TRBD1 (5 bases). This TCR was sampled from a female donor with Graves disease. The sample in question was peripheral blood mononuclear cells (PBMCs), obtained when the disease was refractory, from a patient treated with antithyroid drugs. The CDR3 nucleotides read TGTGCCAGTAGTTTTTACGGGGCTCTTGAAGCTTTCTTT. As protein: CASSFYGALEAFF.